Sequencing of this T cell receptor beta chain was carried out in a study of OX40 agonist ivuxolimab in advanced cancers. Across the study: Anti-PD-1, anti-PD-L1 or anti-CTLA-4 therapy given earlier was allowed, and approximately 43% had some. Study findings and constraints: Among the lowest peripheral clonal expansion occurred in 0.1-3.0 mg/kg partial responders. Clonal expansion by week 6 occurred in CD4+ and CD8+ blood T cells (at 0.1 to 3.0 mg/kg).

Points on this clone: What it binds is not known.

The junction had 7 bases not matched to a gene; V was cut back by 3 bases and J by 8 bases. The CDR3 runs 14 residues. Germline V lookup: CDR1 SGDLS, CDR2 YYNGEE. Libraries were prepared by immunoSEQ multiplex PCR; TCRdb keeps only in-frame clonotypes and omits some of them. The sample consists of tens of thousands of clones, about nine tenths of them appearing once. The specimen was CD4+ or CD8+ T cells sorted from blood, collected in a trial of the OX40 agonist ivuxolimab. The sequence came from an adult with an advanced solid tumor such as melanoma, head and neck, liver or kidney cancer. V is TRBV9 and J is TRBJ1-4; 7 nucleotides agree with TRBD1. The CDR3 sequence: CASSERGLGEKLFF. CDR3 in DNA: TGTGCCAGCAGCGAAAGGGGGCTAGGGGAAAAACTGTTTTTT.